These T cell receptor beta chains were read from a single sample in a study of identical twins. In TCRdb, the 5' RACE reads were re-called with MiXCR into one record per CDR3 protein. The sample contains a few hundred thousand distinct CDR3 sequences, roughly 9% of which appear only once. The sequencing input was naive T cells sorted from blood. The receptors derive from a woman aged 50 to 60 in good health. The CDR3 runs from the conserved cysteine through the conserved F or W. A D gene is named only where the DNA matches it firmly. Expanded clones get a size class; other rows say once, few or many, or leave the size out.

V gene	clone size	J gene	D gene	CDR3 protein	CDR3 DNA
TRBV10-1	few	TRBJ1-5	TRBD1	CASSDPGQGNQPQHF	TGCGCCAGCAGTGATCCGGGACAGGGAAATCAGCCCCAGCATTTT
TRBV7-2	-	TRBJ2-5	TRBD2	CASSVSGTSVLQTQYF	TGTGCCAGCAGCGTTTCCGGGACTAGCGTACTTCAGACCCAGTACTTC
TRBV5-1	few	TRBJ1-1	-	CASSFTQGLNTEAFF	TGCGCCAGCAGCTTTACTCAGGGGTTGAACACTGAAGCTTTCTTT
TRBV6-2/TRBV6-3	few	TRBJ2-2	-	CASSYSGTAGELFF	TGTGCCAGCAGTTACTCGGGGACGGCCGGGGAGCTGTTTTTT
TRBV4-1	few	TRBJ2-3	-	CASSQIAREMGQYF	TGCGCCAGCAGCCAAATCGCTAGGGAGATGGGGCAGTATTTT
TRBV5-1	-	TRBJ2-5	TRBD2	CASSSTSGSRQETQYF	TGCGCCAGCAGCTCGACTAGCGGGAGTCGACAAGAGACCCAGTACTTC
TRBV5-1	few	TRBJ2-1	TRBD1	CASTQRQGSYNEQFF	TGCGCCAGCACCCAGAGACAGGGTTCCTACAATGAGCAGTTCTTC
TRBV5-1	-	TRBJ2-5	-	CASRSSGFGETQYF	TGCGCCAGCCGGTCCAGCGGGTTCGGGGAGACCCAGTACTTC
TRBV24-1	-	TRBJ2-2	-	CATSDLDGGAKTGELFF	TGTGCCACCAGTGATTTGGATGGCGGCGCCAAAACCGGGGAGCTGTTTTTT
TRBV3-1	few	TRBJ1-2	-	CASSQVGGTGYTF	TGTGCCAGCAGCCAAGTAGGTGGCACTGGCTACACCTTC
TRBV24-1	many	TRBJ2-7	-	CATAEGQGGAHEQYF	TGTGCCACCGCCGAAGGACAGGGAGGGGCCCACGAGCAGTACTTC
TRBV12-3/TRBV12-4	-	TRBJ2-5	TRBD2	CASGVGRDRQETQYF	TGTGCCAGCGGGGTCGGGAGGGACCGACAAGAGACCCAGTACTTC
TRBV30	-	TRBJ2-3	-	CAWSYLARTQYF	TGTGCCTGGAGTTACCTAGCGAGGACGCAGTATTTT
TRBV27	few	TRBJ1-6	-	CASSLTGPFRALHF	TGTGCCAGCAGCTTGACAGGCCCCTTCAGGGCCCTCCACTTT
TRBV20-1	few	TRBJ1-1	-	CSARDLGGRMTEAFF	TGCAGTGCTAGAGATCTTGGGGGGCGCATGACTGAAGCTTTCTTT
TRBV19	-	TRBJ2-2	-	CASSINGGGYTGELFF	TGTGCCAGTAGCATAAATGGGGGCGGCTACACCGGGGAGCTGTTTTTT
TRBV19	-	TRBJ2-2	-	CASSGRNTGELFF	TGTGCCAGTTCGGGACGGAACACCGGGGAGCTGTTTTTT
TRBV5-1	few	TRBJ2-5	TRBD2	CASSLAPTSGETQYF	TGCGCCAGCAGCTTGGCCCCGACTAGCGGAGAGACCCAGTACTTC
TRBV28	-	TRBJ2-1	-	CASSLGGSNNEQFF	TGTGCCAGCAGTTTAGGTGGGAGCAACAATGAGCAGTTCTTC
TRBV6-7	-	TRBJ2-1	TRBD2	CASSYSRVAGGSYNEQFF	TGTGCCAGCAGTTACTCGAGGGTAGCGGGAGGATCTTACAATGAGCAGTTCTTC
TRBV28	-	TRBJ2-7	-	CASSHGRNEQYF	TGTGCCAGCAGTCACGGACGTAACGAGCAGTACTTC
TRBV19	-	TRBJ2-1	TRBD1	CASSEGTGRFYSNEQFF	TGTGCCAGTAGTGAGGGGACAGGGAGGTTTTATTCCAATGAGCAGTTCTTC
TRBV5-6	many	TRBJ1-5	TRBD1	CASNLQGASNQPQHF	TGTGCCAGCAATCTACAGGGGGCTAGCAATCAGCCCCAGCATTTT
TRBV6-2/TRBV6-3	many	TRBJ1-5	-	CASSRGSNQPQHF	TGTGCCAGCTCTAGGGGCAGCAATCAGCCCCAGCATTTT
TRBV20-1	many	TRBJ2-7	TRBD2	CSAQIPTTSGLTYEQYF	TGCAGTGCCCAGATACCCACCACTAGCGGACTAACCTACGAGCAGTACTTC
TRBV29-1	many	TRBJ2-1	-	CSVDNNEQFF	TGCAGCGTTGATAACAATGAGCAGTTCTTC
TRBV30	-	TRBJ1-3	-	CAWRTSLPPPSGNTIYF	TGTGCCTGGAGGACATCCCTTCCTCCCCCCTCTGGAAACACCATATATTTT
TRBV20-1	-	TRBJ1-2	-	CSASIVTANYGYTF	TGCAGTGCTAGTATAGTAACAGCTAACTATGGCTACACCTTC
TRBV18	-	TRBJ1-1	-	CASSRTGTAYEAFF	TGTGCCAGCTCGCGCACCGGGACTGCGTATGAAGCTTTCTTT
TRBV12-3/TRBV12-4	many	TRBJ2-3	TRBD2	CASRLAGGPTDTQYF	TGTGCCAGCAGACTAGCGGGAGGACCCACAGATACGCAGTATTTT
TRBV29-1	many	TRBJ2-1	TRBD2	CSYRLAGGAGEQFF	TGCAGCTACCGACTAGCGGGAGGTGCTGGTGAGCAGTTCTTC
TRBV7-8	many	TRBJ1-5	-	CASSPRAAEYSNQPQHF	TGTGCCAGCAGCCCCAGGGCAGCGGAGTATAGCAATCAGCCCCAGCATTTT
TRBV7-2	-	TRBJ2-3	TRBD2	CASSLIAGSRDTQYF	TGTGCCAGCAGCTTAATAGCGGGGTCGCGGGATACGCAGTATTTT
TRBV6-5	few	TRBJ2-2	-	CASNFGDSYTGELFF	TGTGCCAGCAATTTTGGGGACTCGTACACCGGGGAGCTGTTTTTT
TRBV7-9	-	TRBJ2-2	-	CASSIRETGELFF	TGTGCCAGCAGCATCAGAGAAACCGGGGAGCTGTTTTTT
TRBV10-1	-	TRBJ2-2	TRBD2	CASSERAGGRGELFF	TGCGCCAGCAGTGAACGAGCGGGAGGGCGGGGGGAGCTGTTTTTT
TRBV5-1	few	TRBJ1-3	-	CASSSAGNTIYF	TGCGCCAGCAGCTCGGCTGGAAACACCATATATTTT
TRBV5-1	-	TRBJ2-1	-	CASSLDWSSYNEQFF	TGCGCCAGCAGCCTGGACTGGAGCTCCTACAATGAGCAGTTCTTC
TRBV12-3/TRBV12-4	-	TRBJ2-2	-	CASSLAGPTGELFF	TGTGCCAGCAGTTTAGCGGGGCCCACCGGGGAGCTGTTTTTT
TRBV15	many	TRBJ1-1	-	CATSWDYTEAFF	TGTGCCACCAGTTGGGACTACACTGAAGCTTTCTTT
TRBV10-3	many	TRBJ2-1	-	CAISESGYNNEQFF	TGTGCCATCAGTGAGTCGGGCTACAACAATGAGCAGTTCTTC
TRBV25-1	many	TRBJ2-2	-	CASSEPGWATGELFF	TGTGCCAGCAGTGAACCGGGGTGGGCCACCGGGGAGCTGTTTTTT
TRBV12-3/TRBV12-4	few	TRBJ1-4	TRBD1	CASSLIGQANEKLFF	TGTGCCAGCAGTTTAATTGGACAGGCTAATGAAAAACTGTTTTTT
TRBV12-3/TRBV12-4	few	TRBJ2-3	TRBD1	CASSRQGATDTQYF	TGTGCCAGCAGTCGACAGGGGGCGACAGATACGCAGTATTTT
TRBV3-1	-	TRBJ1-4	-	CASSQSNEKLFF	TGTGCCAGCAGCCAATCGAATGAAAAACTGTTTTTT
TRBV11-2	-	TRBJ2-2	-	CASSSFRGGELFF	TGTGCCAGCAGCTCTTTCAGAGGAGGGGAGCTGTTTTTT
TRBV6-2/TRBV6-3	many	TRBJ1-1	TRBD1	CASSYSGTGEVGSNTEAFF	TGTGCCAGCAGTTACTCAGGGACAGGGGAAGTCGGTTCGAACACTGAAGCTTTCTTT
TRBV7-2	many	TRBJ2-3	-	CASSFGRPSTDTQYF	TGTGCCAGCAGCTTTGGCCGACCCAGCACAGATACGCAGTATTTT
TRBV3-1	few	TRBJ2-1	TRBD2	CASSQVSSGRLDEQFF	TGTGCCAGCAGCCAAGTGTCTAGCGGGAGGCTCGATGAGCAGTTCTTC
TRBV5-1	few	TRBJ1-1	-	CASTPGVVNTEAFF	TGCGCCAGCACCCCAGGGGTTGTCAACACTGAAGCTTTCTTT
TRBV10-3	few	TRBJ2-1	TRBD2	CAISDGGGEQFF	TGTGCCATCAGTGATGGGGGGGGTGAGCAGTTCTTC
TRBV12-3/TRBV12-4	few	TRBJ2-5	-	CASSLQHVKETQYF	TGTGCCAGCAGTCTCCAACACGTTAAAGAGACCCAGTACTTC
TRBV29-1	few	TRBJ2-7	TRBD2	CSVEAAGVSYEQYF	TGCAGCGTTGAGGCAGCGGGAGTGTCTTACGAGCAGTACTTC
TRBV10-3	many	TRBJ2-2	-	CAISGEWQRNTGELFF	TGTGCCATCAGTGGGGAGTGGCAGCGGAACACCGGGGAGCTGTTTTTT
TRBV6-5	few	TRBJ2-3	-	CASSYSGASTDTQYF	TGTGCCAGCAGTTATAGCGGAGCTAGCACAGATACGCAGTATTTT
TRBV4-1	-	TRBJ2-3	TRBD2	CTSSQDGAGGGSDTQYF	TGCACCAGCAGCCAAGATGGGGCGGGAGGAGGGTCAGATACGCAGTATTTT
TRBV5-1	many	TRBJ2-5	TRBD2	CASSSGTNLRETQYF	TGCGCCAGCAGCAGCGGGACGAACTTGAGGGAGACCCAGTACTTC
TRBV20-1	-	TRBJ2-2	TRBD2	CSAREDAGGLPGELFF	TGCAGTGCTAGAGAGGATGCGGGAGGGCTTCCCGGGGAGCTGTTTTTT